One and the same sample provided the 26 T cell receptor beta chains below, sequenced in a study of PD-L1 blockade in urothelial cancer. TCRdb keeps only in-frame clones here, not all; method: immunoSEQ multiplex PCR. The table has about 52,000 clones, around 75% seen once. This sample's time point: pretreatment peripheral blood. The starting material was PBMCs, obtained around atezolizumab (anti-PD-L1) treatment. Receptors were obtained from a man in his 70s with urothelial cancer.

J is TRBJ2-7 and V is TRBV6-6, with TRBD2 identical over 11 bases. The germline V gene has CDR1 MNHNY and CDR2 SVGAGI (reference sequence). CDR3 length equals 15 residues. V shed 6 bases, J shed 4 bases, and the junction held 8 bases outside the gene matches. The DNA of the CDR3 is TGTGCCAGCAGAAATACTAGCGGGGGAAGATACGAGCAGTACTTC. This gives the protein CASRNTSGGRYEQYF.

The chain is built from TRBV5-1 and TRBJ2-2; tentatively, D is TRBD1 (5 bases). Deletions cut 4 bases from V and 5 bases from J, with 9 bases between. Germline V CDR1 and CDR2: SGHRS, YFSETQ. This CDR3 comprises 13 residues. The CDR3 DNA reads as TGCGCCAGCAGCCGACAGAGAACCGGGGAGCTGTTTTTT. Translation: CASSRQRTGELFF.

This chain connects TRBV7-9 to TRBJ2-5, with D tentatively TRBD2 (6 bases). The CDR3 is 19 amino acids. Trimming took 2 bases from V and 2 from J, leaving 24 bases between them. Per the germline V gene, CDR1 is SEHNR and CDR2 is FQNEAQ (reference sequence). CDR3 nucleotides: TGTGCCAGCAGCTTACGACCTTCGGGAGCGGGCAAACTGCAAGAGACCCAGTACTTC. It specifies CASSLRPSGAGKLQETQYF. Together with reference TRBV7-9 and TRBJ2-5, the CDR3 gives the full variable domain: DTGVSQNPRHKITKRGQNVTFRCDPISEHNRLYWYRQTLGQGPEFLTYFQNEAQLEKSRLLSDRFSAERPKGSFSTLEIQRTEQGDSAMYLCASSLRPSGAGKLQETQYFGPGTRLLVL.

The rearrangement links TRBV11-2 to TRBJ2-7, with 7 positions matching TRBD2. CDR1 and CDR2 (germline): SGHAT, FQNNGV. The V segment lost 0 bases and the J segment 3 bases; nucleotides outside the gene matches: 5. This CDR3 is built from 15 residues. The CDR3 sequence is CASSLDRGLYYEQYF. The DNA for the CDR3 is TGTGCCAGCAGCTTAGATCGGGGACTATACTACGAGCAGTACTTC.

This chain links TRBV7-2 with TRBJ2-1; 14 nucleotides agree with TRBD2. V was clipped by 2 bases and J by 4 bases; unmatched bases: 7. CDR3 size: 18 residues. CDR1 and CDR2 (germline): SGHTA, FQGNSA. CDR3 region: CASSLISGTSGGYNEQFF. The CDR3 DNA is TGTGCCAGCAGCTTAATCTCCGGGACTAGCGGGGGATACAATGAGCAGTTCTTC. Looking up the rest from reference TRBV7-2 and TRBJ2-1 gives the full variable domain: GAGVSQSPSNKVTEKGKDVELRCDPISGHTALYWYRQSLGQGLEFLIYFQGNSAPDKSGLPSDRFSAERTGGSVSTLTIQRTQQEDSAVYLCASSLISGTSGGYNEQFFGPGTRLTVL.

This chain links TRBV19 with TRBJ2-3; the match to TRBD1 covers 10 bases. Germline CDR1 LNHDA, CDR2 SQIVND (reference sequence). Unmatched junction bases numbered 7, after V lost 5 bases and J lost 5 bases. The CDR3 extends over 15 amino acids. CDR3 coding DNA: TGTGCCAGTAGTCCCCGGGACAGGGGAGTAGATACGCAGTATTTT. Translating it yields CASSPRDRGVDTQYF.

The CDR3 region has the DNA TGTGCCAGTAGTGGGGGGGGACAGGGGACTCAGCCCCAGCATTTT. The encoded protein is CASSGGGQGTQPQHF. The chain is built from TRBV19 and TRBJ1-5, with TRBD1 identical over 10 bases. V shed 5 bases, J shed 6 bases, and the junction held 7 bases outside the gene matches. Germline values: CDR1 LNHDA, CDR2 SQIVND (reference sequence). The CDR3 spans 15 residues.

The gene calls are TRBV18 and TRBJ1-2, with a weak D call TRBD1 (6 bases). Germline V gene sequence: CDR1 KGHSH, CDR2 LQKENI. V shed 2 bases and J shed 3 bases, with 10 bases lying between them. CDR3 length: 14 amino acids. CDR3 amino acids: CASSPFRGDYGYTF. For the CDR3, the DNA is TGTGCCAGCTCACCATTCAGGGGCGACTATGGCTACACCTTC.

J is TRBJ1-2 and V is TRBV27; no clear D. The CDR3 extends over 14 amino acids. V was clipped by 5 bases and J by 5 bases, with 15 bases between them. CDR1 and CDR2 (germline): MNHEY, SMNVEV (reference sequence). Written as DNA, the CDR3 is TGTGCCAGCAGTCGTTCCGGGGAGCAGTATGGCTACACCTTC. This sequence encodes CASSRSGEQYGYTF.

The chain is built from TRBV7-9 and TRBJ2-1, with 8 nucleotides matching TRBD2. The V and J ends lost 2 bases and 9 bases, in that order; junction bases with no gene match: 6. Germline CDR1 reads SEHNR; CDR2 reads FQNEAQ (reference sequence). This CDR3 has 14 residues. The CDR3 region is CASSLTGLGGEQFF. CDR3 DNA: TGTGCCAGCAGCTTAACGGGACTAGGGGGTGAGCAGTTCTTC. Drawing the rest from reference TRBV7-9 and TRBJ2-1, the complete variable domain is DTGVSQNPRHKITKRGQNVTFRCDPISEHNRLYWYRQTLGQGPEFLTYFQNEAQLEKSRLLSDRFSAERPKGSFSTLEIQRTEQGDSAMYLCASSLTGLGGEQFFGPGTRLTVL.

The J gene is TRBJ2-7, the V gene TRBV5-6; 14 positions agree with TRBD2. With 6 bases clipped from V and 4 bases from J, the junction kept 6 bases outside the gene matches. Germline V CDR1 and CDR2: SGHDT, YYEEEE. The CDR3 sequence is 15 residues long. CDR3 in amino acids: CASKGTSGSLYEQYF. CDR3 coding DNA: TGTGCCAGCAAGGGGACTAGCGGGAGTCTTTACGAGCAGTACTTC.

V usage is TRBV7-2 and J usage is TRBJ2-7, with unresolved D. Germline CDR1 SGHTA, CDR2 FQGNSA. There are 14 residues in the CDR3. V was pared by 2 bases and J by 0 bases, with 8 bases between. CDR3 sequence reads: CASSLNWASYEQYF. The CDR3 nucleotides read TGTGCCAGCAGCTTAAACTGGGCCTCCTACGAGCAGTACTTC. The whole variable domain, filled in from reference TRBV7-2 and TRBJ2-7, reads GAGVSQSPSNKVTEKGKDVELRCDPISGHTALYWYRQSLGQGLEFLIYFQGNSAPDKSGLPSDRFSAERTGGSVSTLTIQRTQQEDSAVYLCASSLNWASYEQYFGPGTRLTVT.

This chain connects TRBV7-2 to TRBJ2-7, with unresolved D. V dropped 1 base and J dropped 1 base, with 5 bases sitting between them. CDR3 length: 13 amino acids. Germline CDR1 reads SGHTA; CDR2 reads FQGNSA. This CDR3 reads CASSLGVSYEQYF. The CDR3 DNA follows: TGTGCCAGCAGCTTAGGCGTGTCCTACGAGCAGTACTTC. Variable domain in full (rest from reference TRBV7-2 and TRBJ2-7): GAGVSQSPSNKVTEKGKDVELRCDPISGHTALYWYRQSLGQGLEFLIYFQGNSAPDKSGLPSDRFSAERTGGSVSTLTIQRTQQEDSAVYLCASSLGVSYEQYFGPGTRLTVT.

A word on this clone: Since no conserved phenylalanine or tryptophan closes the CDR3, a read error is the likely cause. Because the CDR3's place on the DNA is in doubt, the DNA is left out and the CDR3 is given as listed by TCRdb. The V gene is TRBV19, the J gene TRBJ2-3; the table's D call of TRBD2 was not tested on the DNA. Per the germline V gene, CDR1 is LNHDA and CDR2 is SQIVND (reference sequence). The CDR3 has 13 amino acids, counting both end residues. The CDR3 loop is CASSTRGLAGVRL.

The chain recombines TRBV4-1 with TRBJ2-2, with D possibly TRBD1 on 5 matching bases. The CDR3 consists of 14 residues. Germline CDR1 and CDR2: MGHRA and YSYEKL. V was clipped by 4 bases and J by 6 bases, with 12 bases between them. CDR3 DNA: TGCGCCAGCAGCCGGGGCCTACCGCCCGGGGAGCTGTTTTTT. This gives the protein CASSRGLPPGELFF.

V and J are TRBV14 and TRBJ2-1, with 10 nucleotides matching TRBD2. In germline, CDR1 is SGHDN, CDR2 FVKESK. With V trimmed by 4 bases and J by 4 bases, 1 base remained unmatched. The CDR3 spans 14 residues. The CDR3 DNA reads as TGTGCCAGCAGCCCTAGCGGGGGATACAATGAGCAGTTCTTC. Its protein is CASSPSGGYNEQFF.

The chain recombines TRBV5-1 with TRBJ2-7, with TRBD2 matching over 8 bases. From germline, CDR1 is SGHRS and CDR2 YFSETQ. Trimming removed 2 bases from V and 3 bases from J; junction bases left unmatched: 4. This CDR3 has 14 residues. The CDR3 bases are TGCGCCAGCAGCTTCCGGGGGGGCGACTACGAGCAGTACTTC. Its translation: CASSFRGGDYEQYF. The full variable domain, rest sourced from reference TRBV5-1 and TRBJ2-7, is KAGVTQTPRYLIKTRGQQVTLSCSPISGHRSVSWYQQTPGQGLQFLFEYFSETQRNKGNFPGRFSGRQFSNSRSEMNVSTLELGDSALYLCASSFRGGDYEQYFGPGTRLTVT.

This chain links TRBV7-2 with TRBJ2-3; D is uncertain. V was trimmed by 0 bases and J by 5 bases, leaving 6 bases between them. CDR1 and CDR2 from the germline V gene are SGHTA and FQGNSA. The CDR3 is 13 residues long. The CDR3 DNA reads as TGTGCCAGCAGCTTAGCCTCGGGAGATACGCAGTATTTT. Encoded protein: CASSLASGDTQYF.

This clone has only a few counts. The gene calls are TRBV6-1 and TRBJ1-2; possibly TRBD1 for D (5 bases). Per the germline V gene, CDR1 is MNHNS and CDR2 is SASEGT. This CDR3 has 14 residues. V was trimmed by 5 bases and J by 5 bases, leaving 15 bases between them. The CDR3 region has the DNA TGTGCCAGCAGTAGTGATGGGGCCGTATATGGCTACACCTTC. Its protein is CASSSDGAVYGYTF.

V is TRBV28 and J is TRBJ1-2; 7 bases align to TRBD1. V trimming: 6 bases; J trimming: 4 bases; junction bases outside the gene matches: 5. This CDR3 has 13 amino acids. Germline V CDR1 and CDR2: MDHEN, SYDVKM. DNA of the CDR3: TGTGCCAGCAGGCCGGGGACAGTCTATGGCTACACCTTC. Translation: CASRPGTVYGYTF.

This clone was observed a single time. This chain connects TRBV7-9 to TRBJ2-1; 8 bases are a match to TRBD2. V dropped 4 bases and J dropped 2; count of bases not matched to a gene: 7. Per germline, CDR1 SEHNR and CDR2 FQNEAQ (reference sequence). The CDR3 totals 16 residues. This CDR3 reads CASSSTSVEAYNEQFF. CDR3 nucleotide sequence: TGTGCCAGCAGCTCGACTAGCGTTGAGGCCTACAATGAGCAGTTCTTC.

The V call is TRBV2, the J call TRBJ2-5; 7 bases are a match to TRBD2. The CDR3 is 15 amino acids. With 1 base clipped from V and 7 bases from J, the junction kept 9 bases outside the gene matches. Germline V gives CDR1 SNHLY, CDR2 FYNNEI. The CDR3 is CASSEVSGAKGTQYF. The CDR3 nucleotides are TGTGCCAGCAGTGAAGTGAGCGGGGCCAAAGGGACCCAGTACTTC.

This clone was seen a handful of times. The V call is TRBV7-2, the J call TRBJ2-7; D unclear. V lost 4 bases and J lost 1, with 5 bases in between. CDR1 is SGHTA, CDR2 FQGNSA, per germline. There are 12 residues in the CDR3. CDR3 nucleotides: TGTGCCAGCAGCTCCACTTCCTACGAGCAGTACTTC. As protein: CASSSTSYEQYF.

This clone was observed a handful of times. The chain couples TRBV27 to TRBJ1-2; D is ambiguous. The germline V and J ends were trimmed by 2 bases and 2 bases, with 6 bases remaining between them. The CDR3 covers 13 residues. Germline CDR1 is MNHEY and CDR2 is SMNVEV (reference sequence). CDR3 nucleotide sequence: TGTGCCAGCAGTTTAGGAGGAAACTATGGCTACACCTTC. Residues: CASSLGGNYGYTF.

This clone was detected a few times. This rearrangement joins TRBV9 to TRBJ2-3, with 11 positions matching TRBD2. The CDR3 has 17 residues. J lost 5 bases, V lost 4 bases, and 12 bases had no gene match. Germline V gene data show CDR1 as SGDLS and CDR2 as YYNGEE. The CDR3 DNA is TGTGCCAGCAGCTCCCAACCTCCGGGACTAGCGGTAGATACGCAGTATTTT. Translating gives CASSSQPPGLAVDTQYF.

This chain joins TRBV5-4 and TRBJ2-2; possibly TRBD2 for D (6 bases). This CDR3 comprises 14 residues. Per the germline V gene, CDR1 is SGHNT and CDR2 is YYREEE (reference sequence). Trimming shortened V by 0 bases and J by 7 bases, and 10 bases separated the two germline ends. The CDR3 DNA follows: TGTGCCAGCAGCTTGGAAGGAGGGGTCGGGGAGCTGTTTTTT. It encodes CASSLEGGVGELFF.